A selection of T cell receptor beta chains follows, all from one sample in a study of shared clonotypes between healthy human individuals. Sequenced by immunoSEQ multiplex PCR; TCRdb stores in-frame clones only, minus some. The sample includes approximately 980,000 clones, less than 85% seen only once; the top ten take about 1.5%. Sequenced sample: memory CD4+ T cells sorted from blood. Receptors originate from a man between 18 and 35 years old in good health. The CDR3 runs from the conserved cysteine through the conserved F or W. The D gene is left open where the match is weak. Rows may omit the clone size; those that give it use once, few, many or a size class.

size	D	J	V	CDR3	DNA
.	.	TRBJ2-6	TRBV18	CASSPIDLTGTSGANVLTF	TGTGCCAGCTCACCGATAGACTTAACGGGCACATCTGGGGCCAACGTCCTGACTTTC
.	.	TRBJ2-7	TRBV6-5	CASRTQSPSYEQYF	TGTGCCAGCAGGACACAATCGCCCAGCTACGAGCAGTACTTC
.	.	TRBJ2-5	TRBV9	CASSLSSGQGRETQYF	TGTGCCAGCAGCTTATCCTCGGGGCAGGGGAGAGAGACCCAGTACTTC
many	.	TRBJ2-7	TRBV7-9	CASSLDRVEQYF	TGTGCCAGCAGCTTAGACAGGGTCGAGCAGTACTTC
.	.	TRBJ2-1	TRBV27	CASSLSWGAGNEQFF	TGTGCCAGCAGTTTATCCTGGGGGGCTGGCAATGAGCAGTTCTTC
.	TRBD1	TRBJ2-7	TRBV10-3	CAISGQGPPYEQYF	TGTGCCATCTCTGGACAGGGCCCACCCTACGAGCAGTACTTC
.	.	TRBJ1-6	TRBV5-4	CASSSSSGAERYNSPLHF	TGTGCCAGCAGCTCCTCATCCGGGGCGGAACGGTATAATTCACCCCTCCACTTT
once	.	TRBJ2-3	TRBV5-1	CASSLALDTDTQYF	TGCGCCAGCAGCTTGGCTCTCGATACAGATACGCAGTATTTT
.	TRBD1	TRBJ1-1	TRBV5-1	CASSWRQGLNTEAFF	TGCGCCAGCAGCTGGAGACAGGGGCTGAACACTGAAGCTTTCTTT
once	.	TRBJ1-1	TRBV9	CASSSREQGTMNTEAFF	TGTGCCAGCAGCTCCAGAGAACAGGGAACCATGAACACTGAAGCTTTCTTT
.	TRBD1	TRBJ1-3	TRBV6-1	CASTRDRRNTIYF	TGTGCCAGCACTCGGGACAGACGAAACACCATATATTTT
.	.	TRBJ2-2	TRBV28	CASSFGRTVEGVYTGELFF	TGTGCCAGCAGTTTCGGCCGTACCGTTGAGGGGGTCTACACCGGGGAGCTGTTTTTT
.	.	TRBJ2-2	TRBV2	CASSVSTNTGELFF	TGTGCCAGCAGTGTCTCGACAAACACCGGGGAGCTGTTTTTT
.	.	TRBJ2-5	TRBV5-4	CASSRTPQETQYF	TGTGCCAGCAGCCGGACCCCTCAAGAGACCCAGTACTTC
.	.	TRBJ2-7	TRBV18	CASSGGLKYEQYF	TGTGCCAGCTCGGGGGGGCTGAAATACGAGCAGTACTTC
.	.	TRBJ2-7	TRBV5-4	CASSLAGSAYEQYF	TGTGCCAGCAGCTTGGCCGGGTCGGCCTACGAGCAGTACTTC